Below are 5 T cell receptor beta chains sequenced from a single sample in a study of T-cell memory formation after mild COVID-19. MiXCR, applied by TCRdb to the 5' RACE reads, yields one record per CDR3 protein. The table shows 100,000 to 150,000 distinct CDR3 sequences, with approximately 5.9% occurring only once. What was sequenced was PBMCs or a T cell subset sorted from them (not recorded which). The receptors stem from an adult woman who had mild COVID-19 (a few samples of this study predate the infection). Cell type and time point are not known.

This clonotype was counted many times. This chain uses TRBV20-1 with TRBJ2-7; 8 nucleotides agree with TRBD1. The CDR3 runs 13 residues. V trimming: 2 bases; J trimming: 2 bases; junction bases outside the gene matches: 2. Per germline, CDR1 DFQATT and CDR2 SNEGSKA (reference sequence). The CDR3 coding sequence is TGCAGTGCTAGACGGACAGGGCCCTACGAGCAGTACTTC. As protein: CSARRTGPYEQYF.

This chain connects TRBV5-1 to TRBJ1-1, with D possibly matching TRBD1 (5 bases). CDR1 SGHRS and CDR2 YFSETQ come from the germline V gene. V lost 1 base and J lost 4, with 11 bases in between. The length of the CDR3 is 14 residues. The DNA for the CDR3 is TGCGCCAGCAGCTTGATCGCAGGGAGCACTGAAGCTTTCTTT. This gives the protein CASSLIAGSTEAFF. Combining the CDR3 with reference TRBV5-1 and TRBJ1-1 gives the whole variable domain KAGVTQTPRYLIKTRGQQVTLSCSPISGHRSVSWYQQTPGQGLQFLFEYFSETQRNKGNFPGRFSGRQFSNSRSEMNVSTLELGDSALYLCASSLIAGSTEAFFGQGTRLTVV.

This rearrangement joins TRBV24-1 to TRBJ1-1; TRBD1 agrees at 9 bases. CDR3 length: 13 residues. V gave up 5 bases and J gave up 5 bases; unmatched junction bases: 2. The germline V gene has CDR1 KGHDR and CDR2 SFDVKD. The CDR3 spells CATSVTGGTEAFF. In nucleotides, the CDR3 is TGTGCCACCAGTGTGACAGGGGGGACTGAAGCTTTCTTT.

This clonotype was seen repeatedly, ten times or more. V usage is TRBV18 and J usage is TRBJ1-6; D might be TRBD1 (6 bases). The CDR3 covers 14 residues. V lost 3 bases, J lost 7 bases, and 10 bases lay in between. Germline CDR1 KGHSH, CDR2 LQKENI. CDR3 nucleotide sequence: TGTGCCAGCTCACCGGACAGAAAGAATTCACCCCTCCACTTT. It is translated as CASSPDRKNSPLHF.

This clonotype was found a few times. The chain couples TRBV9 to TRBJ2-1; D call uncertain. The germline CDR1 and CDR2 sequences are SGDLS and YYNGEE. The CDR3 covers 15 residues. The V end lost 0 bases, the J end lost 4 bases, and 11 bases lay between the germline ends. The CDR3 region has the DNA TGTGCCAGCAGCGTAGCCCACCGTGGGTACAATGAGCAGTTCTTC. Translating it yields CASSVAHRGYNEQFF.